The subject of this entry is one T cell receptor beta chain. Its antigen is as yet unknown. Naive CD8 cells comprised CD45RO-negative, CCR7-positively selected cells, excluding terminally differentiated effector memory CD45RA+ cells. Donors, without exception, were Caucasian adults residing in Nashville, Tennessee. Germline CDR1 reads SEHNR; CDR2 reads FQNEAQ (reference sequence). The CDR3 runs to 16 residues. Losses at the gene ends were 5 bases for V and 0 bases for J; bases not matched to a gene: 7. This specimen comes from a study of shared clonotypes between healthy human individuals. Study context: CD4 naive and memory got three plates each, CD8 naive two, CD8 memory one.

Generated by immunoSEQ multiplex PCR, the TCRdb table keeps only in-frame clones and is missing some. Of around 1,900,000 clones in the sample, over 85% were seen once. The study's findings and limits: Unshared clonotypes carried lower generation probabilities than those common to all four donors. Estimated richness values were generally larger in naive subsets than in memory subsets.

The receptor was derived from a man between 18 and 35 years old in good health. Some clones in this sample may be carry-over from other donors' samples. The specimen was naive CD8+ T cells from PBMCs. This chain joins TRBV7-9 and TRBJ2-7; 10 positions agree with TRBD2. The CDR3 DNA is TGTGCCAGCAGCCAAGATCCTAGCGGGAGCTCCTACGAGCAGTACTTC. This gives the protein CASSQDPSGSSYEQYF.